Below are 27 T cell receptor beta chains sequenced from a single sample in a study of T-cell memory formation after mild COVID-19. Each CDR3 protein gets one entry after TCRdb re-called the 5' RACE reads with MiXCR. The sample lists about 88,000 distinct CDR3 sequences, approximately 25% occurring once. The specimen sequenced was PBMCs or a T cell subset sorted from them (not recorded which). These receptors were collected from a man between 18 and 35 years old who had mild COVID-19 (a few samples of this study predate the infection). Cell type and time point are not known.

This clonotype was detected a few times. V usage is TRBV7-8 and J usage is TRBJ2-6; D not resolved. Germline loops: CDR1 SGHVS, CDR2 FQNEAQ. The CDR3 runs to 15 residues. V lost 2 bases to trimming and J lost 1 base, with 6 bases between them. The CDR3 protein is CASSLKSSGANVLTF. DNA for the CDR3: TGTGCCAGCAGCTTAAAGTCTTCTGGGGCCAACGTCCTGACTTTC. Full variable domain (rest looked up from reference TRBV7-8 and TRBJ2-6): GAGVSQSPRYKVAKRGQDVALRCDPISGHVSLFWYQQALGQGPEFLTYFQNEAQLDKSGLPSDRFFAERPEGSVSTLKIQRTQQEDSAVYLCASSLKSSGANVLTFGAGSRLTVL.

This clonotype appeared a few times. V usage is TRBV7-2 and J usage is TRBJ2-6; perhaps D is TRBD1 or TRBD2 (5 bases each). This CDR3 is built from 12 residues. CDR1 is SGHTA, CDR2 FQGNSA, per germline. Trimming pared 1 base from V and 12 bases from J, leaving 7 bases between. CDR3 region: CASSLVGVVLTF. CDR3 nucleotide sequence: TGTGCCAGCAGCTTAGTGGGGGTCGTCCTGACTTTC. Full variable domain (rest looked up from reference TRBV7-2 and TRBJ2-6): GAGVSQSPSNKVTEKGKDVELRCDPISGHTALYWYRQSLGQGLEFLIYFQGNSAPDKSGLPSDRFSAERTGGSVSTLTIQRTQQEDSAVYLCASSLVGVVLTFGAGSRLTVL.

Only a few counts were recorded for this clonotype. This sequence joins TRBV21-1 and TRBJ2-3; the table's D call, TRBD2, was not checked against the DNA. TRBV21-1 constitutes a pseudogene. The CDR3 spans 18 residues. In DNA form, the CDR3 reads TGTGCCAGCAGCAAAGGCGGGTCTAGCGGGACGAGCACAGATACGCAGTATTTT. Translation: CASSKGGSSGTSTDTQYF.

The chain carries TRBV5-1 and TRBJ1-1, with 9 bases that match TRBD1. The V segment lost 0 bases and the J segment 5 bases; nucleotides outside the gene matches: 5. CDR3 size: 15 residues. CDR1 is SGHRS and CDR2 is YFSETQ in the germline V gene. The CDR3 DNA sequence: TGCGCCAGCAGCTTGGTGGGACAGGGTGGAACTGAAGCTTTCTTT. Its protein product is CASSLVGQGGTEAFF.

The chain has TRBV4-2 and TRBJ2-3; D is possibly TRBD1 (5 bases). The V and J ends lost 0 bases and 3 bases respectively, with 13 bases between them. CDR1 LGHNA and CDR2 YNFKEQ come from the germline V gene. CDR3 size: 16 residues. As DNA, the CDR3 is TGTGCCAGCAGCCAAGAGTCCAGGGTTCTAACAGATACGCAGTATTTT. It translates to CASSQESRVLTDTQYF.

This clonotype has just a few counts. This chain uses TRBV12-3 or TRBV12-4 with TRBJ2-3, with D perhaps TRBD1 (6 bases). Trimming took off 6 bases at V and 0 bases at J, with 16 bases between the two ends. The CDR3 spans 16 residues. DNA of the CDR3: TGTGCCAGCAGCCCGACAGGTCACGAGAGCACAGATACGCAGTATTTT. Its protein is CASSPTGHESTDTQYF.

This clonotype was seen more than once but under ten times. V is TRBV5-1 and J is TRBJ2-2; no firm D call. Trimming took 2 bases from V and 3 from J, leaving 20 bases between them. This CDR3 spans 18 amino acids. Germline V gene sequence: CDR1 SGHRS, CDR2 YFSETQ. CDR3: CASSLELASTWDTGELFF. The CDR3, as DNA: TGCGCCAGCAGCTTAGAACTTGCTTCAACCTGGGACACCGGGGAGCTGTTTTTT.

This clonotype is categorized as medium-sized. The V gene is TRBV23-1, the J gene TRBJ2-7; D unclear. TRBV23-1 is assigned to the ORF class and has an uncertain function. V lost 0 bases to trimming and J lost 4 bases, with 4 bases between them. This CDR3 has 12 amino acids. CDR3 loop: CASSQSGYEQYF. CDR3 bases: TGCGCCAGCAGTCAATCAGGGTACGAGCAGTACTTC.

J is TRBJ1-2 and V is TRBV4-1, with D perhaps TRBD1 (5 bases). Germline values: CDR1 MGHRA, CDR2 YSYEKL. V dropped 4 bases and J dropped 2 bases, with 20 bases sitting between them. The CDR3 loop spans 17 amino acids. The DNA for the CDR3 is TGCGCCAGCAGCCTACTCCGGAGGGACGGACGAAACTATGGCTACACCTTC. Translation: CASSLLRRDGRNYGYTF.

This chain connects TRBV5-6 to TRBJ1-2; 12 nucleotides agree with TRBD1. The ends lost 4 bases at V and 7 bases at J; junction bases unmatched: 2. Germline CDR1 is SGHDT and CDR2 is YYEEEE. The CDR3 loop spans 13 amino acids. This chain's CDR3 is CASSVGQGAGYTF. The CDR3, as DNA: TGTGCCAGCAGCGTGGGACAGGGGGCTGGCTACACCTTC.

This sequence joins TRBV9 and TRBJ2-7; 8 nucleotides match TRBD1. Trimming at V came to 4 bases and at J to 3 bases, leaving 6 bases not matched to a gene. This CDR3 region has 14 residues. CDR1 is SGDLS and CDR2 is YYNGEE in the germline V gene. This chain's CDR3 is CASSNRDRNYEQYF. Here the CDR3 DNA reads TGTGCCAGCAGCAACAGGGACAGGAACTACGAGCAGTACTTC.

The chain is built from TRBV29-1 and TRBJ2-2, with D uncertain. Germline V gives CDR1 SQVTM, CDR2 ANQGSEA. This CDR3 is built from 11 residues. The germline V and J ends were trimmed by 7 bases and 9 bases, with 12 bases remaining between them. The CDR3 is CSATSLRELFF. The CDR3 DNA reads TGCAGCGCCACGAGTCTCAGGGAGCTGTTTTTT.

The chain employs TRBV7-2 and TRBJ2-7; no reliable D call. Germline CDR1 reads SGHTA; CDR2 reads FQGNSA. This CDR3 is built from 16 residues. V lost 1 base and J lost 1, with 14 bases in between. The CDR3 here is CASSLDPAGPSYEQYF. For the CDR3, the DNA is TGTGCCAGCAGCTTAGACCCCGCAGGACCATCCTACGAGCAGTACTTC.

The CDR3 DNA reads as TGTGCCAGCAGGCTAGGGGGGGGGACTAATGAGCAGTTCTTC. Translation gives CASRLGGGTNEQFF. The chain recombines TRBV27 with TRBJ2-1, with a weak D call TRBD2 (7 bases). The CDR3 spans 14 residues. Trimming cost V 6 bases and J 7 bases, with 16 bases left between them. CDR1 is MNHEY and CDR2 is SMNVEV in the germline V gene (reference sequence).

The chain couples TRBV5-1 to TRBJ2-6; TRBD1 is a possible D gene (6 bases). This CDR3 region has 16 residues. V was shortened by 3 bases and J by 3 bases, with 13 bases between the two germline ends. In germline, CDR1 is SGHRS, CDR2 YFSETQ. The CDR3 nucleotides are TGCGCCAGCAGCTCGCTGGGGGCGGATGGGGCCAACGTCCTGACTTTC. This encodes CASSSLGADGANVLTF. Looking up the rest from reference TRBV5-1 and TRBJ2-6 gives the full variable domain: KAGVTQTPRYLIKTRGQQVTLSCSPISGHRSVSWYQQTPGQGLQFLFEYFSETQRNKGNFPGRFSGRQFSNSRSEMNVSTLELGDSALYLCASSSLGADGANVLTFGAGSRLTVL.

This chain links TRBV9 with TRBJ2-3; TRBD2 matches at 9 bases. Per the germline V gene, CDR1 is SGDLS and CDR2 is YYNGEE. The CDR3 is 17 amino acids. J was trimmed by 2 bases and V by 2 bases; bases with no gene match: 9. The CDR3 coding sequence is TGTGCCAGCAGCGTCTCAGGACTAGCGTTGAACACAGATACGCAGTATTTT. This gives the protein CASSVSGLALNTDTQYF.

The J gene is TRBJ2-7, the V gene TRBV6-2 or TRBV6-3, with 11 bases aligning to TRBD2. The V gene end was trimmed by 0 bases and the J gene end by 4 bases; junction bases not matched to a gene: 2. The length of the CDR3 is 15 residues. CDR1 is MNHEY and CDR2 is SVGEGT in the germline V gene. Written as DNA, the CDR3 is TGTGCCAGCAGTTACTCGGGGACTAGCGGATACGAGCAGTACTTC. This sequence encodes CASSYSGTSGYEQYF.

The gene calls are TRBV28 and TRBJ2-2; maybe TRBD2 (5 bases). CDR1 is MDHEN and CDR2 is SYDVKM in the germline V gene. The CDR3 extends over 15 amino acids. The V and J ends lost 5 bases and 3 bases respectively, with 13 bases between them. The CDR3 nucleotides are TGTGCCAGCAGTGGCAGGAAGGAGGACACCGGGGAGCTGTTTTTT. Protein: CASSGRKEDTGELFF.

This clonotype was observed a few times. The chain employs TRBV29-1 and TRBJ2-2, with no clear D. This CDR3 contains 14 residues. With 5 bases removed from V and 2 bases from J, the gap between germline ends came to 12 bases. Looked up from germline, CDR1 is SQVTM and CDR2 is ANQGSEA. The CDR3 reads CSVSPSTNTGELFF. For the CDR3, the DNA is TGCAGCGTTTCCCCGTCGACCAACACCGGGGAGCTGTTTTTT.

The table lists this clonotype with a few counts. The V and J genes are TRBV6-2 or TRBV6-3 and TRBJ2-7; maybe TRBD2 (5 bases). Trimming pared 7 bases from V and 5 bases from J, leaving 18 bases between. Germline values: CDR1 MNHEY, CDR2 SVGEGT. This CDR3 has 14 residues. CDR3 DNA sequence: TGTGCCAGCACCCGACGGGGTACGGTCAACGAGCAGTACGTC. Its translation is CASTRRGTVNEQYV.

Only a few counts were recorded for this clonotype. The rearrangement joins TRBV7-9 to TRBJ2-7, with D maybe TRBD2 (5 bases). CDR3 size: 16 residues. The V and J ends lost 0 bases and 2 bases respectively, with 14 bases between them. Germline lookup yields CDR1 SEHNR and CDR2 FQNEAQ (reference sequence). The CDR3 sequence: CASSLAFGRGPYEQYF. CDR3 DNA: TGTGCCAGCAGCTTAGCGTTTGGGAGAGGACCCTACGAGCAGTACTTC.

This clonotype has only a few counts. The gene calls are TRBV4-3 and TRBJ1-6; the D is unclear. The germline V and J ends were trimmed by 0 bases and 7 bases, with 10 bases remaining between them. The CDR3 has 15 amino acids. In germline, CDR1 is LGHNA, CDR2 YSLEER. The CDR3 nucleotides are TGCGCCAGCAGCCAAGATGGCCTAGGAAATTCACCCCTCCACTTT. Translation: CASSQDGLGNSPLHF.

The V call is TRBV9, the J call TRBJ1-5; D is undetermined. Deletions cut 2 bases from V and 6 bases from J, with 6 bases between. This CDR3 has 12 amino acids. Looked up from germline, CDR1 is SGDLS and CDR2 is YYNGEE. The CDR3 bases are TGTGCCAGCAGCGTCGGACTTCAGCCCCAGCATTTT. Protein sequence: CASSVGLQPQHF.

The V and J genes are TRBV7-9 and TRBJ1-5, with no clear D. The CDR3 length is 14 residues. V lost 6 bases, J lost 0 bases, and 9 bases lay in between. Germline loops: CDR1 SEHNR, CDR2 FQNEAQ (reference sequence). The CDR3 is CASSGRVSNQPQHF. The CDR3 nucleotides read TGTGCCAGCAGTGGTAGGGTTAGCAATCAGCCCCAGCATTTT.

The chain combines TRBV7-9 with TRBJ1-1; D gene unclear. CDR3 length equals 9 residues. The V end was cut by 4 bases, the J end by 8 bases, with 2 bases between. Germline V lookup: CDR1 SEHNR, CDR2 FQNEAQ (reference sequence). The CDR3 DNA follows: TGTGCCAGCAGCTCGGAAGCTTTCTTT. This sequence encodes CASSSEAFF.

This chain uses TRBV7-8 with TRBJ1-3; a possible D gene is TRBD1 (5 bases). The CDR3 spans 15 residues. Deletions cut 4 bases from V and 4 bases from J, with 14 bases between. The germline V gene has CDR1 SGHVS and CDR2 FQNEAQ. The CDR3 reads CASSSLTGPGNTIYF. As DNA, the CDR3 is TGTGCCAGCAGCTCTCTCACAGGCCCGGGAAACACCATATATTTT.

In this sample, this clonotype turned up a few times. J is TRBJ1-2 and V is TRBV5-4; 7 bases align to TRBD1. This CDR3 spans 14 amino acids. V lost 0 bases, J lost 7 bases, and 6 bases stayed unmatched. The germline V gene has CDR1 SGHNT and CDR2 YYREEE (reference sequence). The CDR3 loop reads CASSLENRGGGYTF. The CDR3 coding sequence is TGTGCCAGCAGCTTGGAGAACAGGGGTGGTGGCTACACCTTC.